This T cell receptor beta chain was profiled in a study of shared clonotypes between healthy human individuals. As for this clone: Its antigen is undetermined.

Naive CD8 isolation took CD45RO-negative cells positively selected for CCR7 and excluded terminally differentiated effector memory CD45RA+ cells. All donors were Caucasian adults living in Nashville, Tennessee. Study observations and caveats: Sorted-subset samples were not fully sequenced, rarefaction indicated. Sequencing depth was expected to affect clonotype sharing among donors.

Sorted-subset replicate PCR reactions were performed with approximately 190 ng DNA, corresponding to 25,000 to 35,000 T cell genomes. Some clones are missing from TCRdb's copy, which holds only in-frame ones; the method was immunoSEQ multiplex PCR. The repertoire holds around 610,000 clones, about 95% seen once, with less than 0.13% in the top ten. The source is a woman aged 25 to 39 in good health. The sequencing input was naive CD8+ T cells sorted from blood.

The CDR3 coding sequence is TGTGCCAGCAGATACGGGACTAGGTCCTACAATGAGCAGTTCTTC. It yields the protein CASRYGTRSYNEQFF. The rearrangement joins TRBV28 to TRBJ2-1; TRBD2 matches 8 bases. The ends lost 6 bases at V and 1 base at J; junction bases unmatched: 5. The germline gives CDR1 MDHEN, CDR2 SYDVKM. The CDR3 is 15 residues long. Filled out from reference TRBV28 and TRBJ2-1, the complete variable domain reads DVKVTQSSRYLVKRTGEKVFLECVQDMDHENMFWYRQDPGLGLRLIYFSYDVKMKEKGDIPEGYSVSREKKERFSLILESASTNQTSMYLCASRYGTRSYNEQFFGPGTRLTVL.